This is a list of T cell receptor beta chains from one sample in a study of cytomegalovirus exposure and HLA in healthy donors. The table came from immunoSEQ multiplex PCR; TCRdb's copy has only in-frame clones and leaves some out. The profile shows tens of thousands of clones, 70% to 90% of them singletons. The sequenced sample consisted of PBMCs. The receptors were sampled from a woman in her thirties in good health and CMV-seronegative. CDR3s include the opening cysteine and the closing phenylalanine or tryptophan. D genes are given only for firm matches. Rows give clone size only sometimes, using once, few, many, or a class for an expanded clone.

v_call: TRBV5-5
j_call: TRBJ2-7
d_call: TRBD2
clone_size: .
cdr3_aa: CASSPASGGATYEQYF
cdr3_nt: TGTGCCAGCAGCCCCGCTAGCGGGGGGGCCACCTACGAGCAGTACTTC

v_call: TRBV7-9
j_call: TRBJ2-3
d_call: TRBD2
clone_size: once
cdr3_aa: CASSSSGGTDTQYF
cdr3_nt: TGTGCCAGCAGCTCGAGCGGGGGCACAGATACGCAGTATTTT

v_call: TRBV29-1
j_call: TRBJ1-5
d_call: .
clone_size: .
cdr3_aa: CSVPGGHQPQHF
cdr3_nt: TGCAGCGTCCCGGGGGGCCATCAGCCCCAGCATTTT

v_call: TRBV5-4
j_call: TRBJ1-1
d_call: .
clone_size: once
cdr3_aa: CASSLGGGNTEAFF
cdr3_nt: TGTGCCAGCAGCTTGGGGGGGGGAAACACTGAAGCTTTCTTT

v_call: TRBV30
j_call: TRBJ2-7
d_call: TRBD2
clone_size: .
cdr3_aa: CAWSGKRGGYEQYF
cdr3_nt: TGTGCCTGGAGCGGGAAGCGGGGGGGCTACGAGCAGTACTTC

v_call: TRBV7-9
j_call: TRBJ1-2
d_call: .
clone_size: .
cdr3_aa: CASSLGGGYGYTF
cdr3_nt: TGTGCCAGCAGCTTAGGTGGAGGCTATGGCTACACCTTC

v_call: TRBV7-2
j_call: TRBJ1-1
d_call: .
clone_size: .
cdr3_aa: CASSFQALVREAFF
cdr3_nt: TGTGCCAGCAGCTTTCAGGCACTTGTACGTGAAGCTTTCTTT

v_call: TRBV6-5
j_call: TRBJ2-6
d_call: .
clone_size: .
cdr3_aa: CASSSSGSGANVLTF
cdr3_nt: TGTGCCAGCAGTTCCAGTGGCTCTGGGGCCAACGTCCTGACTTTC

v_call: TRBV18
j_call: TRBJ1-1
d_call: TRBD1
clone_size: .
cdr3_aa: CASSRTGQGNTEAFF
cdr3_nt: TGTGCCAGCTCACGAACGGGACAGGGGAACACTGAAGCTTTCTTT

v_call: TRBV28
j_call: TRBJ1-3
d_call: TRBD1
clone_size: .
cdr3_aa: CASRGQGPTGNTIYF
cdr3_nt: TGTGCCAGCAGAGGACAGGGGCCCACGGGAAACACCATATATTTT

v_call: TRBV6-4
j_call: TRBJ1-2
d_call: .
clone_size: .
cdr3_aa: CASSTTPQGLDGYTF
cdr3_nt: TGTGCCAGCAGTACAACTCCACAGGGCTTGGATGGCTACACCTTC

v_call: TRBV18
j_call: TRBJ2-2
d_call: TRBD2
clone_size: .
cdr3_aa: CASSPTPGLVATGELFF
cdr3_nt: TGTGCCAGCTCACCAACTCCGGGACTAGTGGCCACCGGGGAGCTGTTTTTT

v_call: TRBV2
j_call: TRBJ1-6
d_call: TRBD1
clone_size: .
cdr3_aa: CAGLTGPKANSPLHF
cdr3_nt: TGTGCCGGGCTGACAGGGCCCAAAGCAAATTCACCCCTCCACTTT

v_call: TRBV27
j_call: TRBJ2-1
d_call: .
clone_size: .
cdr3_aa: CASSDLTSYNEQFF
cdr3_nt: TGTGCCAGCAGTGACTTGACCTCCTACAATGAGCAGTTCTTC

v_call: TRBV5-8
j_call: TRBJ1-4
d_call: TRBD1
clone_size: .
cdr3_aa: CASSSPDRVNEKLFF
cdr3_nt: TGTGCCAGCAGTTCTCCGGACAGGGTGAATGAAAAACTGTTTTTT

v_call: TRBV6-5
j_call: TRBJ1-2
d_call: .
clone_size: .
cdr3_aa: CASSSTGNAYGYTF
cdr3_nt: TGTGCCAGCAGTTCCACCGGGAACGCCTATGGCTACACCTTC

v_call: TRBV27
j_call: TRBJ2-7
d_call: .
clone_size: .
cdr3_aa: CASSLTNSYEQYF
cdr3_nt: TGTGCCAGCAGTTTAACCAATAGCTACGAGCAGTACTTC

v_call: TRBV30
j_call: TRBJ2-7
d_call: .
clone_size: few
cdr3_aa: CAWSVGDYYEQYF
cdr3_nt: TGTGCCTGGAGTGTAGGTGACTACTACGAGCAGTACTTC